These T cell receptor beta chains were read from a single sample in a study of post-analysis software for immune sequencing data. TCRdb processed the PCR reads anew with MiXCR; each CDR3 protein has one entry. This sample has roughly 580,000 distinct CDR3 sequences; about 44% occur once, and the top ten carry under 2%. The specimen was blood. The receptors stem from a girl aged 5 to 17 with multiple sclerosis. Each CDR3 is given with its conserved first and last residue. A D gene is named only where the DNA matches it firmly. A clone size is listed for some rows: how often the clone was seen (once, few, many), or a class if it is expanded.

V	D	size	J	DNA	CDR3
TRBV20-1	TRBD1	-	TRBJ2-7	TGCAGTGCTGGGCAGGGGACAGGGGTCTACGAGCAGTACTTC	CSAGQGTGVYEQYF
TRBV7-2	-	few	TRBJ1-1	TGTGCCAGCAGCTTAGGCAGCCACACTGAAGCTTTCTTT	CASSLGSHTEAFF
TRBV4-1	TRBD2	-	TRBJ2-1	TGCGCCAGCAGCCAAAGGGGACTAGCGGAGCGGAATGAGCAGTTCTTC	CASSQRGLAERNEQFF
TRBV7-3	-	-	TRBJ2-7	TGTGCCAGCAGCGAACAGGGATCCGGCGAGCAGTACTTC	CASSEQGSGEQYF
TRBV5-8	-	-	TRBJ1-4	TGTGCCAGCAGCTTTAAGGGGAGGTGGAATGAAAAACTGTTTTTT	CASSFKGRWNEKLFF
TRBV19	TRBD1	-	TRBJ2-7	TGTGCCAGTAGTTCCGCCCGACAGGGGGCGGTTTACGAGCAGTACTTC	CASSSARQGAVYEQYF
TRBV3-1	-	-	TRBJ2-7	TGTGTCAGCAGCCCATATGTCTCCTACGAGCAGTACTTC	CVSSPYVSYEQYF
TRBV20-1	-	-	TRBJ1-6	TGCAGTGCCCGCGGGGTCAGGACCCTCCACTTT	CSARGVRTLHF
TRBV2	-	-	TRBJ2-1	TGTGCCTTGAGAAGAGTAGCGGCGAGCTCCTACAATGAGCAGTTCTTC	CALRRVAASSYNEQFF
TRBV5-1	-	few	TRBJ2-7	TGCGCCAGCAGCTTTAAACTCTCCGACGAGCAGTACTTC	CASSFKLSDEQYF
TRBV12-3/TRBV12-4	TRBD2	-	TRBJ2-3	TGTGCCAGCAGTTTCCGGCGGGGGGCCACAGATACGCAGTATTTT	CASSFRRGATDTQYF
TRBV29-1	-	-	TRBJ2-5	TGCAGCGTTGAATTGCGGTACGCGGAGACCCAGTACTTC	CSVELRYAETQYF
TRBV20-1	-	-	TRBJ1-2	TGCAGTGCCTTCGACGCCCCCGGCTACACCTTC	CSAFDAPGYTF
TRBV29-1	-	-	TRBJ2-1	TGCAGCGTTGAAGATCATCCGGCAGCCGGATGGCAGTTCTTC	CSVEDHPAAGWQFF
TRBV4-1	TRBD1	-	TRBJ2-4	TGCGCCAGCAGCCAACCCCCCGACAGGGGAAACATTCAGTACTTC	CASSQPPDRGNIQYF
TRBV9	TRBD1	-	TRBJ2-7	TGTGCCAGCAGCGTAGGGACAGGACGTTCGAGTGAGCAGTACTTC	CASSVGTGRSSEQYF
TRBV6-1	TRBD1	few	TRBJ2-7	TGTGCCAGCAGTAAGGACAGGCCTATCCCCCCCTACGAGCAGTACTTC	CASSKDRPIPPYEQYF
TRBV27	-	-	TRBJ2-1	TGTGCCAGCAGTTTTCCGACACCGCATGAGCAGTTCTTC	CASSFPTPHEQFF
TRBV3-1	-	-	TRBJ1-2	TGTGCCAGCAGTCGCCAGGCGGATAACTATGGCTACACCTTC	CASSRQADNYGYTF
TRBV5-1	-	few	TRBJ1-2	TGCGCCAGCAGCTCGGGGGGGCCGAATTATGGCTACACCTTC	CASSSGGPNYGYTF
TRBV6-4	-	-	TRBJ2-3	TGTGCCAGCAGTGATGGGGGGGCCGGAGGCACAGATACGCAGTATTTT	CASSDGGAGGTDTQYF
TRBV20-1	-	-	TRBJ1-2	TGCAGCGCTAGAAGTATGACAATCCTAGAGTCCCTTGGCTACACCTTC	CSARSMTILESLGYTF
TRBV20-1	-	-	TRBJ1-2	TGCAGTACCCCGGCGCCAGGGAGTAATGGCTACACCTTC	CSTPAPGSNGYTF
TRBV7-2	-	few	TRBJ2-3	TGTGCCAGCAGCTTAGGGATTCGACCAGATACGCAGTATTTT	CASSLGIRPDTQYF
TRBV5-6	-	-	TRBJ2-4	TGTGCCAGCAGCTTGTACGCAACAGGGGAGGGGGATATTCAGTACTTC	CASSLYATGEGDIQYF
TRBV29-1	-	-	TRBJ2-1	TGCAGCGTTGAACTCGATCTCGGAGAGGAGCAGTTCTTC	CSVELDLGEEQFF
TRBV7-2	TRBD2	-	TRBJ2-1	TGTGCCAGCAGCTTAGCGTGGAGTAGCGGGCCGAGCTCCTACAATGAGCAGTTCTTC	CASSLAWSSGPSSYNEQFF
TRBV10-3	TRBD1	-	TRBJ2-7	TGTGCCATTATGACAGGGACGGGGGAGCAGTACTTC	CAIMTGTGEQYF
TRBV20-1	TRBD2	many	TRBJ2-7	TGCAGTGCTAACCGGGGTAGCGGGGGGGCGTACGAGCAGTACTTC	CSANRGSGGAYEQYF
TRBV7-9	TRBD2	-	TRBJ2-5	TGTGCCAGCAGCTCCGGGACTAGCGGGAGTTGGGAGACCCAGTACTTC	CASSSGTSGSWETQYF
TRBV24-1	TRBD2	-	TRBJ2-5	TGTGCCACCAGTGATCCGACTAGCGGACAAGAGACCCAGTACTTC	CATSDPTSGQETQYF
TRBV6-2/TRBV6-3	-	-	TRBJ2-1	TGTGCCAGCAGTCACTTAGCGGAACCCCCCAACAATGAGCAGTTATTC	CASSHLAEPPNNEQLF
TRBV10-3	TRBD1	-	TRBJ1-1	TGTGCCATCAGAACCGTCGGGACAGGGGTTACTGAAGCTTTCTTT	CAIRTVGTGVTEAFF
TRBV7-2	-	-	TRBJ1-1	TGTGCCAGCAGCACCCGGGACACACTGAACACTGAAGCTTTCTTT	CASSTRDTLNTEAFF
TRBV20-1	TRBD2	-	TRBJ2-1	TGCAGTGCAAGCCCTGCCCATGGGACTAGGATGAATGAGCAGTTCTTC	CSASPAHGTRMNEQFF
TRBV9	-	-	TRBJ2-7	TGTGCCAGCAGCGTAGAGGGGAACTCCTACGAGCAGTACTTC	CASSVEGNSYEQYF
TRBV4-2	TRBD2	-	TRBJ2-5	TGTGCCAGCAGCCCAGAGACTAGCGGGGGAAGGGAGACCCAGTACTTC	CASSPETSGGRETQYF
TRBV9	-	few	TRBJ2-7	TGTGCCAGCAGCGTAGTTCCGGGAGCGATCTACGAGCAGTACTTC	CASSVVPGAIYEQYF
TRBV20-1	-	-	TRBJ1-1	TGCAGTGTAGGGCAGGGTGGGCGTACTGAAGCTTTCTTT	CSVGQGGRTEAFF
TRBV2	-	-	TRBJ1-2	TGTGCCAGCACCTCCGCCGGACAGCACTATGGCTACACCTTC	CASTSAGQHYGYTF
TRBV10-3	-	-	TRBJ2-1	TGTGCCATCAGTGAAGCGGGACATGGTTACAATGAGCAGTTCTTC	CAISEAGHGYNEQFF
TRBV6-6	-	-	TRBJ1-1	TGTGCCAGCAGCTTAGAGAAGAACACTGAAGCTTTCTTT	CASSLEKNTEAFF
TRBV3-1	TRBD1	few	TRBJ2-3	TGTGCCGCGGTGGACAGGGGGACAGATACGCAGTATTTT	CAAVDRGTDTQYF
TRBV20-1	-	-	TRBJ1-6	TGCAGTGCTAGAGATCGCCTCTCTGATGGTTCACCCCTCCACTTT	CSARDRLSDGSPLHF
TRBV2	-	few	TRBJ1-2	TGTGCCAGCAGTGAAGCGCTTCGGTTCGGCTACACCTTC	CASSEALRFGYTF
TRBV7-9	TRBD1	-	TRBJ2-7	TGTGCCGGCAGCTTAAACCCCGACAGGGGAGACTACGAGCAGTACTTC	CAGSLNPDRGDYEQYF
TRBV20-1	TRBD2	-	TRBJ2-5	TGCAGTGCCCGTGGGGGGAGGGCACAAGAGACCCAGTACTTC	CSARGGRAQETQYF